Below, 15 T cell receptor beta chains from the same sample are listed, as sequenced in a study of T cell responses to AZD1222 COVID-19 vaccine. The protocol was immunoSEQ multiplex PCR, while the TCRdb copy is restricted to in-frame clones and leaves out a portion. The sample yields tens of thousands of clones, nearly 90% seen once. The sample was peripheral blood, taken 28 days after the second AZD1222 dose. Receptors originate from an adult who received the AZD1222 COVID-19 vaccine.

The gene calls are TRBV19 and TRBJ1-1, with unresolved D. This CDR3 is built from 14 residues. Germline CDR1 and CDR2: LNHDA and SQIVND (reference sequence). V was clipped by 1 base and J by 2 bases, with 8 bases between them. As DNA, the CDR3 is TGTGCCAGTAGTATAGGGAACCTAAACACTGAAGCTTTCTTT. This gives the protein CASSIGNLNTEAFF.

V gene TRBV29-1 combines with J gene TRBJ2-2; D call uncertain. Germline V lookup: CDR1 SQVTM, CDR2 ANQGSEA. Trimming shortened V by 7 bases and J by 3 bases, and 6 bases separated the two germline ends. This CDR3 spans 11 amino acids. The DNA of the CDR3 is TGCAGCGCCCACGACACCGGGGAGCTGTTTTTT. Amino acids: CSAHDTGELFF.

The V and J genes are TRBV2 and TRBJ2-7, with a tentative D call TRBD2 (6 bases). Germline CDR1 reads SNHLY; CDR2 reads FYNNEI. V was cut by 4 bases and J by 4 bases, with 23 bases left in between. CDR3 size: 17 residues. CDR3 nucleotides: TGTGCCAGCAGTGTTCCCCTCGAGGTGCGGGGAACTTACGAGCAGTACTTC. This encodes CASSVPLEVRGTYEQYF. Based on the CDR3 plus reference TRBV2 and TRBJ2-7, the full variable domain is EPEVTQTPSHQVTQMGQEVILRCVPISNHLYFYWYRQILGQKVEFLVSFYNNEISEKSEIFDDQFSVERPDGSNFTLKIRSTKLEDSAMYFCASSVPLEVRGTYEQYFGPGTRLTVT.

The CDR3 nucleotides are TGTGCCAGCAGTCTGACAGGGAATGGACAGCCCCAGCATTTT. This codes for CASSLTGNGQPQHF. V usage is TRBV2 and J usage is TRBJ1-5, with TRBD1 matching 7 bases. This CDR3 has 14 amino acids. J was trimmed by 7 bases and V by 5 bases; bases with no gene match: 8. CDR1 is SNHLY, CDR2 FYNNEI, per germline.

The rearrangement joins TRBV18 to TRBJ1-5; no reliable D call. Germline CDR1 and CDR2: KGHSH and LQKENI. V was shortened by 6 bases and J by 4 bases, with 13 bases between the two germline ends. The CDR3 is 14 residues long. The CDR3 loop is CASSPQDGNQPQHF. CDR3 DNA: TGTGCCAGCTCTCCCCAGGACGGTAATCAGCCCCAGCATTTT.

This rearrangement joins TRBV7-2 to TRBJ2-1, with 8 bases aligning to TRBD2. Looked up from germline, CDR1 is SGHTA and CDR2 is FQGNSA. Trimming at V came to 1 base and at J to 6 bases, leaving 5 bases not matched to a gene. The CDR3 contains 15 residues. The CDR3 protein is CASSLDGRAVNEQFF. In DNA, the CDR3 is TGTGCCAGCAGCTTAGACGGGAGGGCCGTCAATGAGCAGTTCTTC.

This chain uses TRBV6-5 with TRBJ2-1, with 7 positions matching TRBD2. V shed 2 bases, J shed 9 bases, and the junction held 1 base outside the gene matches. Per germline, CDR1 MNHEY and CDR2 SVGAGI. The length of the CDR3 is 12 residues. Written as DNA, the CDR3 is TGTGCCAGCAGTTACCGGGGGGTTGAGCAGTTCTTC. It encodes CASSYRGVEQFF.

This chain uses TRBV19 with TRBJ2-4; tentative D call: TRBD2 (5 bases). V was trimmed by 1 base and J by 3 bases, leaving 25 bases between them. Germline loops: CDR1 LNHDA, CDR2 SQIVND (reference sequence). The CDR3 length is 20 residues. CDR3 protein: CASSIGEVRSATSGKNIQYF. CDR3 bases: TGTGCCAGTAGTATAGGGGAAGTACGTAGCGCGACCAGTGGCAAAAACATTCAGTACTTC. Full variable domain (rest looked up from reference TRBV19 and TRBJ2-4): DGGITQSPKYLFRKEGQNVTLSCEQNLNHDAMYWYRQDPGQGLRLIYYSQIVNDFQKGDIAEGYSVSREKKESFPLTVTSAQKNPTAFYLCASSIGEVRSATSGKNIQYFGAGTRLSVL.

The chain links TRBV18 to TRBJ2-4; TRBD1 matches 8 bases. CDR1 is KGHSH, CDR2 LQKENI, per germline. CDR3 length: 16 residues. After removal of 0 bases from V and 1 base from J, the junction contained 2 bases not matched to a gene. CDR3 sequence: CASSPPGQVAKNIQYF. The CDR3 nucleotides read TGTGCCAGCTCACCACCGGGACAGGTCGCCAAAAACATTCAGTACTTC.

The V and J genes are TRBV28 and TRBJ2-7; tentatively, D is TRBD1 (6 bases). CDR1 and CDR2 from the germline V gene are MDHEN and SYDVKM. Trimming stripped 7 bases from V and 5 bases from J, with 12 bases between. This CDR3 spans 12 amino acids. The CDR3 sequence is CASTADRHEQYF. CDR3 sequence (DNA): TGTGCCAGCACTGCGGACAGACACGAGCAGTACTTC. The full variable domain, completed using reference TRBV28 and TRBJ2-7, is DVKVTQSSRYLVKRTGEKVFLECVQDMDHENMFWYRQDPGLGLRLIYFSYDVKMKEKGDIPEGYSVSREKKERFSLILESASTNQTSMYLCASTADRHEQYFGPGTRLTVT.

This sequence joins TRBV5-6 and TRBJ2-7, with D uncertain. There are 15 residues in the CDR3. Trimming took off 5 bases at V and 3 bases at J, with 18 bases between the two ends. Germline V gene data show CDR1 as SGHDT and CDR2 as YYEEEE. The CDR3 protein is CASSFGRRLSYEQYF. The CDR3 DNA reads TGTGCCAGCAGTTTTGGACGGCGGTTAAGCTACGAGCAGTACTTC. The variable domain in full, completed from reference TRBV5-6 and TRBJ2-7, reads DAGVTQSPTHLIKTRGQQVTLRCSPKSGHDTVSWYQQALGQGPQFIFQYYEEEERQRGNFPDRFSGHQFPNYSSELNVNALLLGDSALYLCASSFGRRLSYEQYFGPGTRLTVT.

CDR3 DNA sequence: TGCGCCAGCAGACTAGCGGGAGGGCGTACCGGGGAGCTGTTTTTT. It is translated as CASRLAGGRTGELFF. The V call is TRBV10-2, the J call TRBJ2-2, with 13 bases aligning to TRBD2. The CDR3 has 15 amino acids. J gave up 5 bases and V 6 bases, and 3 bases lay outside the gene matches. Germline CDR1 is WSHSY and CDR2 is SAAADI.

This clone was seen only once. The chain couples TRBV18 to TRBJ1-4; D is unresolved. The CDR3 has 19 residues. The ends were cut back, 1 base at V and 2 bases at J, with 20 bases in the middle. Germline V gene lookup returns CDR1 KGHSH and CDR2 LQKENI. The CDR3 loop reads CASSPRPREALFTNEKLFF. Here the CDR3 DNA reads TGTGCCAGCTCACCACGGCCCCGGGAAGCCCTTTTCACTAATGAAAAACTGTTTTTT.

V is TRBV10-3 and J is TRBJ2-7; 7 bases agree with TRBD1. The CDR3 extends over 12 amino acids. In germline, CDR1 is ENHRY, CDR2 SYGVKD. The V and J ends lost 6 bases and 7 bases, in that order; junction bases with no gene match: 6. The CDR3 nucleotides read TGTGCCATCAGAGACAGGGCTTGGGAGCAGTACTTC. This translates into CAIRDRAWEQYF.

V and J are TRBV12-5 and TRBJ1-5; D unresolved. Deletions cut 8 bases from V and 7 bases from J, with 12 bases between. The CDR3 has 12 amino acids. Per the germline V gene, CDR1 is LGHNT and CDR2 is FRNRAP. CDR3 sequence: CASCLGGQPQHF. CDR3 in DNA: TGTGCTAGTTGTCTGGGAGGGCAGCCCCAGCATTTT.